The sequence of this T cell receptor beta chain was determined in a study of post-analysis software for immune sequencing data. Background on the study: Both relapsing-remitting and secondary progressive multiple sclerosis featured among the disease courses, as did progressive-relapsing multiple sclerosis.

General study findings and limits: Included in a set of about 5 TRBV segments more frequent in patients than controls were TRBV5-6, TRBV5-1 and TRBV20-1. Among multiple sclerosis patients, normalized Chao1 diversity was significantly below that of controls.

cDNA libraries of TCR beta carried unique molecular identifiers. Yield was roughly 0.5 million cDNA molecules from approximately 0.95 to 9.8 million T cells. TCRdb recomputed calls from the PCR reads with MiXCR, one row per CDR3 protein. This sample yields about 180,000 distinct CDR3 sequences, of which over 25% are seen a single time; approximately 1.6% belongs to the top ten. The table lists this clonotype with a few counts. Its antigen is unidentified. V was trimmed by 4 bases and J by 8 bases, leaving 21 bases between them. Per the germline V gene, CDR1 is SEHNR and CDR2 is FQNEAQ (reference sequence). The CDR3 loop spans 16 amino acids.

The source of this sequence is a girl under 18 with multiple sclerosis. This chain connects TRBV7-9 to TRBJ2-1; D unresolved. The specimen sequenced was blood. The CDR3 spells CASSSLKGRDGDEQFF. In nucleotides, the CDR3 is TGTGCCAGCAGCTCCCTGAAAGGGCGAGATGGTGATGAGCAGTTCTTC.